These 19 T cell receptor beta chains originate from one sample sequenced in a study of blood T cell repertoires in COVID-19. Repertoires were generated with immunoSEQ multiplex PCR, while TCRdb's copy carries only in-frame clones and drops some. The sample contains under 100,000 clones, about four fifths of which appear only once. Sequencing used peripheral blood. The receptors shown here come from a woman in her seventies with acute or convalescent COVID-19.

The J gene is TRBJ2-1, the V gene TRBV11-2; the D gene is possibly TRBD1 (5 bases). Germline V lookup: CDR1 SGHAT, CDR2 FQNNGV. With 2 bases removed from V and 2 bases from J, the gap between germline ends came to 13 bases. The CDR3 loop spans 16 amino acids. The CDR3 is CASSLHETEPYNEQFF. The CDR3 coding sequence is TGTGCCAGCAGCTTACACGAGACAGAGCCCTACAATGAGCAGTTCTTC.

This chain connects TRBV29-1 to TRBJ1-2, with a tentative D call TRBD1 (5 bases). The CDR3 runs to 13 residues. CDR1 and CDR2 (germline): SQVTM, ANQGSEA. Deletions cut 7 bases from V and 1 base from J, with 13 bases between. CDR3 sequence: CSAWGGRNYGYTF. Here the CDR3 DNA reads TGCAGCGCCTGGGGCGGACGTAACTATGGCTACACCTTC.

This clone has more than one count but fewer than ten. The chain carries TRBV6-1 and TRBJ1-2, with 9 bases aligning to TRBD1. The CDR3 runs 18 residues. CDR1 and CDR2 (germline): MNHNS, SASEGT. V trimming: 3 bases; J trimming: 0 bases; junction bases outside the gene matches: 11. The chain's CDR3 is CASSEEGQGIASNYGYTF. Written as DNA, the CDR3 is TGTGCCAGCAGTGAGGAAGGACAGGGGATCGCCTCTAACTATGGCTACACCTTC.

The rearrangement uses TRBV5-1 and TRBJ2-7, with 10 bases lining up with TRBD2. V shed 1 base, J shed 5 bases, and the junction held 3 bases outside the gene matches. CDR3 length: 14 amino acids. Germline CDR1 reads SGHRS; CDR2 reads YFSETQ. CDR3 residues: CASSLFLAGDEQYF. As DNA, the CDR3 is TGCGCCAGCAGCTTGTTTCTAGCGGGGGACGAGCAGTACTTC.

V and J are TRBV11-3 and TRBJ2-1; D may be TRBD1 (6 bases). The CDR3 runs 17 residues. Germline CDR1 reads SGHNT; CDR2 reads YENEEA. The V and J ends lost 3 bases and 2 bases respectively, with 17 bases between them. This CDR3 is CASSFSLTGSPYNEQFF. The CDR3 DNA is TGTGCCAGCAGCTTTTCGCTGACAGGCAGTCCCTACAATGAGCAGTTCTTC.

The chain couples TRBV6-1 to TRBJ1-2, with 8 nucleotides matching TRBD1. The CDR3 sequence is 16 residues long. The germline gives CDR1 MNHNS, CDR2 SASEGT. After removal of 4 bases from V and 2 bases from J, the junction contained 9 bases not matched to a gene. The CDR3 DNA sequence: TGTGCCAGCAGTGGACAGGGGTCCTACCTAAACTATGGCTACACCTTC. It yields the protein CASSGQGSYLNYGYTF.

This clone was picked up a small number of times. This chain connects TRBV6-5 to TRBJ1-4, with 7 bases fitting TRBD1. V dropped 6 bases and J dropped 13; count of bases not matched to a gene: 5. In germline, CDR1 is MNHEY, CDR2 SVGAGI. CDR3 length: 11 residues. CDR3 loop: CASRRDSRLFF. Written as DNA, the CDR3 is TGTGCCAGCAGGAGGGACAGCAGACTGTTTTTT.

The chain recombines TRBV2 with TRBJ1-5; D is unclear. Germline V gene sequence: CDR1 SNHLY, CDR2 FYNNEI. V was shortened by 4 bases and J by 3 bases, with 7 bases between the two germline ends. The CDR3 totals 13 residues. Written as DNA, the CDR3 is TGTGCCAGCAGTGTGGAGGACAATCAGCCCCAGCATTTT. This codes for CASSVEDNQPQHF.

DNA of the CDR3: TGTGCCATTCTAGCCGGGACAGGGGCAGGGGACACTGAAGCTTTCTTT. Translating gives CAILAGTGAGDTEAFF. The V gene is TRBV10-3, the J gene TRBJ1-1, with 10 bases identical to TRBD1. CDR1 and CDR2 (germline): ENHRY, SYGVKD. Trimming removed 9 bases from V and 3 bases from J; junction bases left unmatched: 13. This CDR3 is built from 16 residues.

The chain combines TRBV18 with TRBJ1-2; a possible D gene is TRBD1 (6 bases). Germline loops: CDR1 KGHSH, CDR2 LQKENI. CDR3 length: 15 residues. The germline V and J ends were trimmed by 2 bases and 4 bases, with 14 bases remaining between them. CDR3 sequence (DNA): TGTGCCAGCTCACCAAGGACAGAGGGCTCCTATGGCTACACCTTC. The encoded protein is CASSPRTEGSYGYTF.

The V call is TRBV28, the J call TRBJ1-4; D ambiguous. In germline, CDR1 is MDHEN, CDR2 SYDVKM. The CDR3 consists of 12 residues. Trimming shortened V by 9 bases and J by 1 base, and 6 bases separated the two germline ends. The CDR3 DNA is TGTGCCAGTAGAGAAACTAATGAAAAACTGTTTTTT. Translated, it gives CASRETNEKLFF.

The chain carries TRBV28 and TRBJ2-2; no clear D gene. V was trimmed by 0 bases and J by 6 bases, leaving 14 bases between them. Germline V gene data show CDR1 as MDHEN and CDR2 as SYDVKM. This CDR3 has 16 residues. The CDR3 bases are TGTGCCAGCAGTTTATGGGCAGGCTCCCAGGCCGGGGAGCTGTTTTTT. Protein product: CASSLWAGSQAGELFF.

The chain employs TRBV5-1 and TRBJ1-1, with 11 bases matching TRBD1. Per the germline V gene, CDR1 is SGHRS and CDR2 is YFSETQ. V lost 4 bases to trimming and J lost 6 bases; unmatched junction nucleotides: 14. The CDR3 length is 17 residues. CDR3 nucleotides: TGCGCCAGCAGCCCGGACAGGGGGCGCGAGAGGTTTGCTGAAGCTTTCTTT. Its protein is CASSPDRGRERFAEAFF.

J is TRBJ1-4 and V is TRBV3-1 (or the pseudogene TRBV3-2); no firm D call. Trimming left V 3 bases short and J 5 bases short, with 7 bases between. The CDR3 loop spans 13 amino acids. Germline-derived CDR1 and CDR2 are LGHDT and YNNKEL (reference sequence). The CDR3 coding sequence is TGTGCCAGCAGCCAGAGGGAGAATGAAAAACTGTTTTTT. Residues: CASSQRENEKLFF.

V and J are TRBV7-2 and TRBJ2-1; 7 positions agree with TRBD1. The V gene end was trimmed by 3 bases and the J gene end by 1 base; junction bases not matched to a gene: 3. Germline loops: CDR1 SGHTA, CDR2 FQGNSA. The CDR3 loop spans 15 amino acids. The CDR3: CASSLTGNSYNEQFF. CDR3 sequence (DNA): TGTGCCAGCAGCTTGACAGGGAATTCCTACAATGAGCAGTTCTTC.

This rearrangement joins TRBV28 to TRBJ1-5, with 8 bases aligning to TRBD1. The CDR3 length is 14 residues. The ends lost 3 bases at V and 10 bases at J; junction bases unmatched: 8. CDR1 MDHEN and CDR2 SYDVKM come from the germline V gene. CDR3 residues: CASSFRGPFYPQHF. CDR3 in DNA: TGTGCCAGCAGTTTCAGGGGGCCCTTCTATCCCCAGCATTTT.

V usage is TRBV27 and J usage is TRBJ2-1; 9 bases are a match to TRBD1. CDR3 size: 15 residues. Trimming cost V 6 bases and J 4 bases; bases outside gene matches: 7. In germline, CDR1 is MNHEY, CDR2 SMNVEV (reference sequence). Written as DNA, the CDR3 is TGTGCCAGCAGAACCCGGGACAGGGATTACAATGAGCAGTTCTTC. Translation: CASRTRDRDYNEQFF.

The V gene is TRBV3-1 (or the pseudogene TRBV3-2), the J gene TRBJ2-6, with D uncertain. The V gene lost 2 bases and the J gene lost 2 bases, with 7 bases spanning the gap. The V gene's germline CDR1 is LGHDT and CDR2 YNNKEL (reference sequence). There are 15 residues in the CDR3. The CDR3 nucleotides read TGTGCCAGCAGCCAATCTTGGCCTGGGGCCAACGTCCTGACTTTC. Its protein product is CASSQSWPGANVLTF.

This clone appeared a single time. This chain uses TRBV5-4 with TRBJ1-4; the match to TRBD1 covers 8 bases. Germline lookup yields CDR1 SGHNT and CDR2 YYREEE (reference sequence). With 3 bases clipped from V and 5 bases from J, the junction kept 9 bases outside the gene matches. The CDR3 spans 16 residues. CDR3 sequence (DNA): TGTGCCAGCAGCTCAAAGTCACAGGGGGGAAATGAAAAACTGTTTTTT. It specifies CASSSKSQGGNEKLFF. Full variable domain (remainder filled in from reference TRBV5-4 and TRBJ1-4): ETGVTQSPTHLIKTRGQQVTLRCSSQSGHNTVSWYQQALGQGPQFIFQYYREEENGRGNFPPRFSGLQFPNYSSELNVNALELDDSALYLCASSSKSQGGNEKLFFGSGTQLSVL.